This entry is about one T cell receptor beta chain. Assay: immunoSEQ multiplex PCR; the TCRdb copy retains only in-frame clones and omits some. The sample holds 100,000 or so clones, around 85% seen once. Germline CDR1 LGHDT, CDR2 YNNKEL (reference sequence). V was clipped by 4 bases and J by 9 bases; unmatched bases: 11. This CDR3 has 15 amino acids. The data are from a study of blood T cell repertoires in COVID-19. Study-wide background: Spain, Italy and the United States supplied samples that represented acute and convalescent COVID-19. Sample material is recorded as cDNA or gDNA derived from T cells, B-cell-depleted T cells, or PBMCs.

This rearrangement joins TRBV3-1 (or the pseudogene TRBV3-2) to TRBJ2-1; 8 positions agree with TRBD1. This receptor was obtained from a man aged 50 or older with active or convalescent COVID-19. Sequenced input: peripheral blood. Here the CDR3 reads CASSPTPGGTGEQFF. The CDR3 DNA sequence: TGTGCCAGCAGCCCAACCCCTGGCGGGACAGGTGAGCAGTTCTTC.